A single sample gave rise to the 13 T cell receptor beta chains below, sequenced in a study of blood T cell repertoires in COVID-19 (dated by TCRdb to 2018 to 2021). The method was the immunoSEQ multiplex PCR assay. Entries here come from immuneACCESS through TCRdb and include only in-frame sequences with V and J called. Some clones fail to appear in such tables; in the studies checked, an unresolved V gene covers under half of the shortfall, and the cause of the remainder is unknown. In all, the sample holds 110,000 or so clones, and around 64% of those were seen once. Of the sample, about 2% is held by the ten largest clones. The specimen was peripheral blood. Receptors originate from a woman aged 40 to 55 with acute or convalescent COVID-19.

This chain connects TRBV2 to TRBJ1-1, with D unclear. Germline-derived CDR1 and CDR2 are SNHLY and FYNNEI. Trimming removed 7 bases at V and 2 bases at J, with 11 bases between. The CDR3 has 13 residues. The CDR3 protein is CASTGLGNTEAFF. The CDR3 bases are TGTGCCAGCACCGGCTTGGGCAACACTGAAGCTTTCTTT.

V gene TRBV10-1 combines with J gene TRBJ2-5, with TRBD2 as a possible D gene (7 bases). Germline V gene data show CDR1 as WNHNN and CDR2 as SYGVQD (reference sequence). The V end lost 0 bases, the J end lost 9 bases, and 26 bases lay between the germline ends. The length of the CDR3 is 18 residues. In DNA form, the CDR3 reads TGCGCCAGCAGTGAGTCGCCCCCTCGGGGGGCACCGCGAGGGGCCCAGTACTTC. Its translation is CASSESPPRGAPRGAQYF.

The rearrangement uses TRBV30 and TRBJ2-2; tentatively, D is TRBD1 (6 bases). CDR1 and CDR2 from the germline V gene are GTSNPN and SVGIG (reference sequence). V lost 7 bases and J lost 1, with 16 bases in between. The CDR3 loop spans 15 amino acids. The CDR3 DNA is TGTGCCTCCACCTCAGGGGAAGTGAACACCGGGGAGCTGTTTTTT. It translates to CASTSGEVNTGELFF.

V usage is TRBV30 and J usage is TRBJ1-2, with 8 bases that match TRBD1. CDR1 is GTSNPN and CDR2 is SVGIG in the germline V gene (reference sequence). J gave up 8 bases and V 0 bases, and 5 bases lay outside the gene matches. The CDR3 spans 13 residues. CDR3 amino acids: CAWSVQGAVGYTF. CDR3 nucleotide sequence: TGTGCCTGGAGTGTTCAGGGGGCGGTGGGCTACACCTTC.

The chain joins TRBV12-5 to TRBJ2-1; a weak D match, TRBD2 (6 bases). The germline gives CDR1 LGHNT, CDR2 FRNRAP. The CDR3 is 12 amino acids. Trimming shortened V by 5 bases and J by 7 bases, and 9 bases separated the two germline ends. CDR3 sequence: CASGRGTNEQFF. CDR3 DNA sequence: TGTGCTAGTGGTCGGGGGACGAATGAGCAGTTCTTC. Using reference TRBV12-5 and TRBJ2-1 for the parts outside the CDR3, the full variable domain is DARVTQTPRHKVTEMGQEVTMRCQPILGHNTVFWYRQTMMQGLELLAYFRNRAPLDDSGMPKDRFSAEMPDATLATLKIQPSEPRDSAVYFCASGRGTNEQFFGPGTRLTVL.

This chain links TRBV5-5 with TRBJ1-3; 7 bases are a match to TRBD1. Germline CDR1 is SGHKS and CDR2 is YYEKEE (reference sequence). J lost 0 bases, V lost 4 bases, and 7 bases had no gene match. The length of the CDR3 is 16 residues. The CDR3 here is CASSRSRDSSGNTIYF. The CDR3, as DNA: TGTGCCAGCAGCCGGAGCCGGGACAGCTCTGGAAACACCATATATTTT.

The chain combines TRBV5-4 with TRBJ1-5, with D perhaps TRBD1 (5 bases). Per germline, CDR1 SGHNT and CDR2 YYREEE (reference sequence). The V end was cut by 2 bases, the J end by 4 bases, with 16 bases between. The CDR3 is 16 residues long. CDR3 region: CASSFGTPGGNQPQHF. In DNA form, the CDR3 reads TGTGCCAGCAGCTTTGGGACCCCGGGAGGAAATCAGCCCCAGCATTTT.

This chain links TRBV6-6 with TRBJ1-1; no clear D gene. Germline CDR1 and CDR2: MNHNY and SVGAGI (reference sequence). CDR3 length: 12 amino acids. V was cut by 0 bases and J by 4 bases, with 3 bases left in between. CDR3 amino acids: CASSYSSTEAFF. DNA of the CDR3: TGTGCCAGCAGTTACTCGAGCACTGAAGCTTTCTTT.

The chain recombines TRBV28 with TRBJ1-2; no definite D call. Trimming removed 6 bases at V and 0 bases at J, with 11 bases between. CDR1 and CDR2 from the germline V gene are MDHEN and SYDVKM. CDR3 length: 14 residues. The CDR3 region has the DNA TGTGCCAGCAGGGCCCCCGGGACTAACTATGGCTACACCTTC. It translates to CASRAPGTNYGYTF.

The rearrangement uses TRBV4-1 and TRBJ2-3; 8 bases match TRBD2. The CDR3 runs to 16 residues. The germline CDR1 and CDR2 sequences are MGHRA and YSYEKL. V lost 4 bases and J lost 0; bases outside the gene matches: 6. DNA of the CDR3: TGCGCCAGCAGCCCAAGCGGGGGACACAGCACAGATACGCAGTATTTT. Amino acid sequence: CASSPSGGHSTDTQYF.

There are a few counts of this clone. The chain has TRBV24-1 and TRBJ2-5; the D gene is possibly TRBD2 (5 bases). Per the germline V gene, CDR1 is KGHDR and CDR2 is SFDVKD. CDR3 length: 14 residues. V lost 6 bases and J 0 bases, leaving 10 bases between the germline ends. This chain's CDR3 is CATSPGTYQETQYF. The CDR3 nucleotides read TGTGCCACCAGTCCGGGAACGTACCAAGAGACCCAGTACTTC.

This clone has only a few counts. This chain's CDR3 is CASSLEGEAKSTGELFF. Written as DNA, the CDR3 is TGTGCCAGCAGCTTAGAAGGGGAAGCGAAGAGCACCGGGGAGCTGTTTTTT. The chain combines TRBV7-9 with TRBJ2-2; D is perhaps TRBD1 (5 bases). With 1 base removed from V and 4 bases from J, the gap between germline ends came to 16 bases. The CDR3 is made up of 17 amino acids. The germline V gene has CDR1 SEHNR and CDR2 FQNEAQ (reference sequence). The variable domain in full, with the rest retrieved from reference TRBV7-9 and TRBJ2-2, is DTGVSQNPRHKITKRGQNVTFRCDPISEHNRLYWYRQTLGQGPEFLTYFQNEAQLEKSRLLSDRFSAERPKGSFSTLEIQRTEQGDSAMYLCASSLEGEAKSTGELFFGEGSRLTVL.

The DNA of the CDR3 is TGTGCCAGCAGCTTAGCTGGGACTAGTCTTTACGAGCAGTACTTC. Translating it yields CASSLAGTSLYEQYF. The rearrangement joins TRBV7-2 to TRBJ2-7, with 8 bases fitting TRBD2. CDR3 length: 15 amino acids. V shed 0 bases and J 4 bases; nucleotides not matched to a gene: 5. From germline, CDR1 is SGHTA and CDR2 FQGNSA.